A selection of T cell receptor beta chains follows, all from one sample in a study of cytomegalovirus exposure and HLA in healthy donors. TCRdb's table, derived via immunoSEQ multiplex PCR, lists solely in-frame clones and lacks some. The sample lists about 170,000 clones, roughly 80% occurring once. The material sequenced was PBMCs. Source of these receptors: a male donor in good health and CMV-seronegative. Both conserved end residues are trimmed from each CDR3. Clone size is not always given. Where it is, it says once, few, many or a class for expanded clones.

clone_size | v_call | cdr3_length | cdr3_aa
. | TRBV19 | 13 | AGRSGQGRGETQY
. | TRBV6-1 | 12 | ASSDPLTGNEQF
. | TRBV5-4 | 13 | ASSLPGQGLGEQY
. | TRBV7-9 | 13 | ASSLRGGPTDTQY
. | TRBV27 | 14 | ASSSLSTSGGETQY
once | TRBV27 | 12 | ASSPSTGPYEQY
. | TRBV4-3 | 13 | ASSPRTGIQETQY
. | TRBV9 | 13 | ASSSRQGSSYEQY
. | TRBV2 | 14 | ASRRGGLDRDNEQF
. | TRBV27 | 13 | ASRARTATNEKLF
. | TRBV28 | 14 | ASRTLTGAGANVLT
. | TRBV28 | 14 | ASSLPPSGARYEQY
. | TRBV16 | 11 | ASSWGQGTEAF
. | TRBV19 | 12 | ASSIGSSYNEQF
. | TRBV29-1 | 12 | SVGGTGNPETQY
. | TRBV6-5 | 13 | ASRTDSGGSYEQY
. | TRBV6-6 | 11 | ASSYGQDTEAF
. | TRBV28 | 14 | ASSPPPSFGVYEQY
. | TRBV7-8 | 13 | ASRALAGGDGEQF
. | TRBV7-3 | 12 | ASSAGTGSRGYT
. | TRBV6-5 | 10 | ASYYRNTEAF
. | TRBV6-1 | 13 | ASGAGTLSNQPQH
. | TRBV7-9 | 14 | ASSSGLAGGTYEQY
. | TRBV5-6 | 12 | ASSRAGTAVEQY
. | TRBV19 | 12 | ASSISRFNYEQY
. | TRBV5-4 | 12 | ASSLEGSNTEAF
few | TRBV30 | 10 | AWGQGDQPQH
. | TRBV6-5 | 12 | ASSLSEVSGELF
. | TRBV5-1 | 13 | ASRSTGTASYEQY
. | TRBV27 | 13 | ASSLVTSRQETQY
. | TRBV6-6 | 13 | ASSKRSASTDTQY
. | TRBV4-3 | 13 | ASSQDLRGTYGYT
. | TRBV29-1 | 13 | SVVSGRGWADTQY
. | TRBV9 | 15 | ASSVLTGNSGANVLT
. | TRBV2 | 14 | ASSQYPRSSYNEQF
. | TRBV6-5 | 11 | ASSLTGTDEQY
. | TRBV2 | 12 | ASIAGGDTDTQY
. | TRBV4-2 | 14 | ASSLGQGTPNYGYT
. | TRBV5-4 | 15 | ASSLGVDRGAGETQY
. | TRBV7-8 | 13 | ASSLAATGTGELF
few | TRBV9 | 12 | ASSSVGVNEKLF
. | TRBV27 | 11 | ASSQTSPNEQF
few | TRBV6-5 | 13 | ATTRGSASSYEQY
. | TRBV18 | 14 | ASSPLASSGIETQY
. | TRBV6-6 | 13 | ASSYPSVSGNTIY
once | TRBV4-2 | 16 | ASSQEVGGASYNSPLH
. | TRBV27 | 11 | ASSYDRNTEAF
once | TRBV29-1 | 10 | SVDRGTDTQY
few | TRBV5-1 | 13 | ASSPTGKVQETQY
. | TRBV7-2 | 15 | ASSLRTGGANNSPLH
. | TRBV29-1 | 13 | SVDLEREGLDEQF
once | TRBV7-9 | 14 | ASSLALVNSNYGYT
. | TRBV9 | 15 | ASNPGLAGGRTDTQY
. | TRBV10-3 | 13 | AISERDRLNTEAF
. | TRBV9 | 13 | ASSVVGQMNTEAF
. | TRBV7-7 | 13 | ASSPGTGGSYEQY
. | TRBV9 | 12 | ASSLGGTTDTQY
. | TRBV7-3 | 11 | ASSLGRYNEQF
. | TRBV6-5 | 13 | ASRTDRAPGNTIY